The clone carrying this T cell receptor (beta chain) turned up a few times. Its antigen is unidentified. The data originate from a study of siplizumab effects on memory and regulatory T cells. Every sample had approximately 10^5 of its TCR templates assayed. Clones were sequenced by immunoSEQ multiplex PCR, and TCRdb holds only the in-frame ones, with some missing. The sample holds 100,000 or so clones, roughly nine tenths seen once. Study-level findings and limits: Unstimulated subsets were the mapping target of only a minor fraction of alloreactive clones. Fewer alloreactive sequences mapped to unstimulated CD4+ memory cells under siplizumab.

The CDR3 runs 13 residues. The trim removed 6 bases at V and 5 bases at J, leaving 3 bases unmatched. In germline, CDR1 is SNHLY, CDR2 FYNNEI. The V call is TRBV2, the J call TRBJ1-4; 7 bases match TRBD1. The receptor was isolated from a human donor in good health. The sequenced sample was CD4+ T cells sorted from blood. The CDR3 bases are TGTGCCAGCAGGGGACAGCAGAATGAAAAACTGTTTTTT. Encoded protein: CASRGQQNEKLFF.